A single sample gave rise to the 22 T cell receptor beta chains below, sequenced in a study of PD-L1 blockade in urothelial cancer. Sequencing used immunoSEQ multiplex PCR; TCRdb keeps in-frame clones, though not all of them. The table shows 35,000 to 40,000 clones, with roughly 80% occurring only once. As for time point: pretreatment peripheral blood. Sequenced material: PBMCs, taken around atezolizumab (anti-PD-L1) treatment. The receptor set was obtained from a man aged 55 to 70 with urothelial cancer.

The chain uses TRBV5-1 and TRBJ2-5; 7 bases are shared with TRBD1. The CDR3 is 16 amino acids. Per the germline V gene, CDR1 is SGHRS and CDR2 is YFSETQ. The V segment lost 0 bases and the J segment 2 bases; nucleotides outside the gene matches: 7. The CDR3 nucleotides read TGCGCCAGCAGCTTGGGGTGGACGGGACAGCAAGAGACCCAGTACTTC. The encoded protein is CASSLGWTGQQETQYF.

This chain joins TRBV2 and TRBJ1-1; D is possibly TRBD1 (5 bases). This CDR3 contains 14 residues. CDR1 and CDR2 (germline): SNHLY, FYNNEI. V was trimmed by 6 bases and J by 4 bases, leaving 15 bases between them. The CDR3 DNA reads TGTGCCAGCAGAGGCGGGACCCTAGGCACTGAAGCTTTCTTT. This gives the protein CASRGGTLGTEAFF.

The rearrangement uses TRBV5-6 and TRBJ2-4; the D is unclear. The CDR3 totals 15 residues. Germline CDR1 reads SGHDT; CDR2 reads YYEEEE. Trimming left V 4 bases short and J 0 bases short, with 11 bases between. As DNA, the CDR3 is TGTGCCAGCAGCGTACGACAACTAGCCAAAAACATTCAGTACTTC. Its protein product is CASSVRQLAKNIQYF.

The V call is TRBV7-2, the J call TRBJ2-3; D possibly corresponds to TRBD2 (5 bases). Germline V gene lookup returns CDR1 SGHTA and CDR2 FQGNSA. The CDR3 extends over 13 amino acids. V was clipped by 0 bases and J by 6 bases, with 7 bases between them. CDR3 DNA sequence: TGTGCCAGCAGCTTAGCGACGGGGGATACGCAGTATTTT. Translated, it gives CASSLATGDTQYF.

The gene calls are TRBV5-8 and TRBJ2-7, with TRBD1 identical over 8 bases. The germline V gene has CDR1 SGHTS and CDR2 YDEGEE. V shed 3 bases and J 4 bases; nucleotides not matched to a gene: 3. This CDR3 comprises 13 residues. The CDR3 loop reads CASSSDRGYEQYF. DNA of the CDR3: TGTGCCAGCAGCTCTGACAGGGGATACGAGCAGTACTTC.

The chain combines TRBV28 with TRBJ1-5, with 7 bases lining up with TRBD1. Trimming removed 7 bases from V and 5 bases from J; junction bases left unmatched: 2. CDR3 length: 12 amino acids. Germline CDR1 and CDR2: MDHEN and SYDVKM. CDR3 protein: CASNTGDQPQHF. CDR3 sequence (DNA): TGTGCCAGCAATACAGGGGATCAGCCCCAGCATTTT.

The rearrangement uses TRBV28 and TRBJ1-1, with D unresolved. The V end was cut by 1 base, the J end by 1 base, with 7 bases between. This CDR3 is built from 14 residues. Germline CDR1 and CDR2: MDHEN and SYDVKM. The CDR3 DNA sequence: TGTGCCAGCAGTTTATTGGCAGGGAACACTGAAGCTTTCTTT. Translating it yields CASSLLAGNTEAFF.

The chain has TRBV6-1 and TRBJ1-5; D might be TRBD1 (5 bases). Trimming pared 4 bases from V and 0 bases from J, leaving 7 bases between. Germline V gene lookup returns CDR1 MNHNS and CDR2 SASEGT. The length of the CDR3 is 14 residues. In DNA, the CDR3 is TGTGCCAGCAGTGCCAGGGATAGCAATCAGCCCCAGCATTTT. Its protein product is CASSARDSNQPQHF.

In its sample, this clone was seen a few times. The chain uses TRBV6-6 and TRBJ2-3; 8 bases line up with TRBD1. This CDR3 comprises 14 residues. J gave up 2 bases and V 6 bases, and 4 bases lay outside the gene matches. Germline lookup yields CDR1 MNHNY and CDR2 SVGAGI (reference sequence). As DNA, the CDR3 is TGTGCCAGCAGACCGGACAGGGACACAGATACGCAGTATTTT. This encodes CASRPDRDTDTQYF.

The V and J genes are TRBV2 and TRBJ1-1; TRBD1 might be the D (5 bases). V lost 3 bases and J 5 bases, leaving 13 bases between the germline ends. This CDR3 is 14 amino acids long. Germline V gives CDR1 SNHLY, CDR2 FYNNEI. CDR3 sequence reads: CASSELRGRTEAFF. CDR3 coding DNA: TGTGCCAGCAGTGAGCTAAGGGGTCGGACTGAAGCTTTCTTT.

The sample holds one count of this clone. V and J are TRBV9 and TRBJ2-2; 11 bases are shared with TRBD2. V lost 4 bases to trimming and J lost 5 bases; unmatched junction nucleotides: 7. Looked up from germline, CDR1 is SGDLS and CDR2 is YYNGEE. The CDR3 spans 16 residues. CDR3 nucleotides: TGTGCCAGCAGCTTCCGTAGCGGGGGGGGGACCGGGGAGCTGTTTTTT. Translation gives CASSFRSGGGTGELFF.

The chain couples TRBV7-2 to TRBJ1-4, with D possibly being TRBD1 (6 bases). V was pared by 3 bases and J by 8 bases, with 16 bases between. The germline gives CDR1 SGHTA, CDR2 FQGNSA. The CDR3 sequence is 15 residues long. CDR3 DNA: TGTGCCAGCAGCTTTGGGAACAGGGTAGACGAAAAACTGTTTTTT. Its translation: CASSFGNRVDEKLFF. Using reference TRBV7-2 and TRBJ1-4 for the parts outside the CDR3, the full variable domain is GAGVSQSPSNKVTEKGKDVELRCDPISGHTALYWYRQSLGQGLEFLIYFQGNSAPDKSGLPSDRFSAERTGGSVSTLTIQRTQQEDSAVYLCASSFGNRVDEKLFFGSGTQLSVL.

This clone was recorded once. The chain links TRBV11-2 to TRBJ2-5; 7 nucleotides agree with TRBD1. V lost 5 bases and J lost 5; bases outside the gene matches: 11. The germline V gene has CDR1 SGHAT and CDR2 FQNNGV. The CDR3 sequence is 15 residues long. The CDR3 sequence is CASSTGDSPGETQYF. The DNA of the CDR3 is TGTGCCAGCAGCACCGGGGACAGCCCAGGGGAGACCCAGTACTTC.

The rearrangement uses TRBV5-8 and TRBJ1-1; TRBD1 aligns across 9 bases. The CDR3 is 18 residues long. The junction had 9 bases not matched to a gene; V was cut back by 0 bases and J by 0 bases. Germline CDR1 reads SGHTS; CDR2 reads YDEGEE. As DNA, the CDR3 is TGTGCCAGCAGCTTGGAAGGAGGGACAGGGACCCTGAACACTGAAGCTTTCTTT. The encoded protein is CASSLEGGTGTLNTEAFF.

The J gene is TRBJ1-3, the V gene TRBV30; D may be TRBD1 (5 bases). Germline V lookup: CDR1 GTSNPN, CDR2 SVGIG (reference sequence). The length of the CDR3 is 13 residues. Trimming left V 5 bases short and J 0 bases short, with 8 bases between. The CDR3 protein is CAWSTGSGNTIYF. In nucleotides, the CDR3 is TGTGCCTGGTCAACAGGCTCTGGAAACACCATATATTTT.

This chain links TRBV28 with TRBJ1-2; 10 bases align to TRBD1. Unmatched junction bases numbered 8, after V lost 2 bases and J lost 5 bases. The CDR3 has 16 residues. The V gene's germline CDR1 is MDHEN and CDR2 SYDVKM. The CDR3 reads CASSLPWTGGNYGYTF. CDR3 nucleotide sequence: TGTGCCAGCAGTTTACCATGGACAGGGGGAAATTATGGCTACACCTTC.

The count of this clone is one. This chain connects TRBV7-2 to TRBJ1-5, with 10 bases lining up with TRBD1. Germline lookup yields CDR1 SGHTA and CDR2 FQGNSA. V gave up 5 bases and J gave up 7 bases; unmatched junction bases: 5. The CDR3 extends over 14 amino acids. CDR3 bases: TGTGCCAGCAGCGGACAGGGGGTCGGCCAGCCCCAGCATTTT. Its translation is CASSGQGVGQPQHF.

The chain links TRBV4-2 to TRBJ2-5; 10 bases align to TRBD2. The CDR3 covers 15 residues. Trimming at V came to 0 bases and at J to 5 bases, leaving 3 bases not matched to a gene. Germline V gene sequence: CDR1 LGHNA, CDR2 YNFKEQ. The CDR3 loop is CASSQDEAGGETQYF. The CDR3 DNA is TGTGCCAGCAGCCAAGATGAAGCGGGGGGGGAGACCCAGTACTTC.

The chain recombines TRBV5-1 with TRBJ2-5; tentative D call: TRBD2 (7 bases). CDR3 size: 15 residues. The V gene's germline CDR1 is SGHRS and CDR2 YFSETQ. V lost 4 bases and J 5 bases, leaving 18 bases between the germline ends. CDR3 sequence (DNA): TGCGCCAGCAGCGGGGGCGGGGGCGACGGGGAGACCCAGTACTTC. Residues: CASSGGGGDGETQYF.

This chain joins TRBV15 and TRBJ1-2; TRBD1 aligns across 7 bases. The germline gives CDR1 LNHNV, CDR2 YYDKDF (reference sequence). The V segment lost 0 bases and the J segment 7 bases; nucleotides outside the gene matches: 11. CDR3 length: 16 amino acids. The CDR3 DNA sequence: TGTGCCACCAGCAGAGATACCGCTGACAGGGAGTTTGGCTACACCTTC. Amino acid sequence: CATSRDTADREFGYTF.

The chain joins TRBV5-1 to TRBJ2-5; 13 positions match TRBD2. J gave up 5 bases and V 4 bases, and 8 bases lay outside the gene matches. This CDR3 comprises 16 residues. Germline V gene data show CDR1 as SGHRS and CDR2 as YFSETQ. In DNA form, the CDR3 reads TGCGCCAGCAGCCCACGGACTAGCGGGGGAGGGGAGACCCAGTACTTC. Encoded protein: CASSPRTSGGGETQYF.

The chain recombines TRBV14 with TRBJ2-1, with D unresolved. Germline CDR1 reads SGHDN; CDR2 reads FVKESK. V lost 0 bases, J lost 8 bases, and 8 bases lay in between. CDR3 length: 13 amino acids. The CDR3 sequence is CASSQESGYEQFF. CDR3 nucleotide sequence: TGTGCCAGCAGCCAAGAATCCGGGTATGAGCAGTTCTTC. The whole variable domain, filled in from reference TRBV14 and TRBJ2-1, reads EAGVTQFPSHSVIEKGQTVTLRCDPISGHDNLYWYRRVMGKEIKFLLHFVKESKQDESGMPNNRFLAERTGGTYSTLKVQPAELEDSGVYFCASSQESGYEQFFGPGTRLTVL.